The clone carrying this TCR beta chain appeared a single time. This CDR3 is built from 15 residues. Germline V CDR1 and CDR2: SGHDT, YYEEEE. J gave up 2 bases and V 4 bases, and 5 bases lay outside the gene matches. This sample was included in a study of blood T cell repertoires in COVID-19. The repertoire was sequenced with immunoSEQ multiplex PCR; TCRdb's copy has only in-frame clones and lacks some. Here the sample spans about 140,000 clones, about 79% being singletons. This TCR came from an elderly woman with active or convalescent COVID-19. This chain joins TRBV5-6 and TRBJ2-3; TRBD1 aligns across 9 bases. Input material: peripheral blood. The CDR3 DNA follows: TGTGCCAGCAGCCGGACAGGGGAATCCACAGATACGCAGTATTTT. It translates to CASSRTGESTDTQYF.